This passage covers 20 T cell receptor beta chains from one sample sequenced in a study of blood T cells in healthy people across ages. Sample-barcoded 5' priming and a J-beta primer mix drove a second PCR of about 7 to 12 cycles. TCRdb called the 5' RACE reads again in MiXCR, with one record for every CDR3 protein. The sample gives roughly 1 million distinct CDR3 sequences, under 30% of which show up once; around 0.7% is in the top ten. These same records also appear under a second study, on T cells of mothers and their children.

Material: blood. Receptors originate from a girl aged 2 to 10 in good health.

V usage is TRBV15 and J usage is TRBJ1-4, with 7 nucleotides matching TRBD1. Germline V lookup: CDR1 LNHNV, CDR2 YYDKDF (reference sequence). V gave up 6 bases and J gave up 4 bases; unmatched junction bases: 8. This CDR3 has 15 residues. The CDR3 loop reads CATSPTGTVNEKLFF. The CDR3 coding sequence is TGTGCCACCAGTCCGACCGGGACAGTTAATGAAAAACTGTTTTTT.

This clonotype was seen a handful of times. The chain links TRBV4-3 to TRBJ2-3; D gene unclear. V was pared by 3 bases and J by 2 bases, with 6 bases between. The length of the CDR3 is 13 residues. The V gene's germline CDR1 is LGHNA and CDR2 YSLEER. The CDR3 DNA reads as TGCGCCAGCAGCCAGCATGCCACAGATACGCAGTATTTT. This gives the protein CASSQHATDTQYF.

The chain has TRBV4-1 and TRBJ2-2; tentative D call: TRBD1 (6 bases). Germline values: CDR1 MGHRA, CDR2 YSYEKL. The CDR3 is made up of 15 amino acids. V gave up 4 bases and J gave up 2 bases, with 11 bases separating them. CDR3 residues: CASSRGQDNTGELFF. CDR3 sequence (DNA): TGCGCCAGCAGCCGGGGACAAGATAACACCGGGGAGCTGTTTTTT.

This clonotype was recorded once. V is TRBV7-9 and J is TRBJ1-2; 10 bases match TRBD1. The CDR3 has 13 residues. Per the germline V gene, CDR1 is SEHNR and CDR2 is FQNEAQ (reference sequence). Trimming took 5 bases from V and 10 from J; bases not matched to a gene: 7. The DNA for the CDR3 is TGTGCCAGCAGCCCCCGGGACAGGGGTTTCTACACCTTC. This sequence encodes CASSPRDRGFYTF.

This clonotype showed up just a few times. The rearrangement uses TRBV27 and TRBJ2-1, with 11 bases fitting TRBD2. From germline, CDR1 is MNHEY and CDR2 SMNVEV (reference sequence). The V gene end was trimmed by 5 bases and the J gene end by 6 bases; junction bases not matched to a gene: 9. This CDR3 is 16 amino acids long. CDR3 region: CASSLFLAGGGNEQFF. The CDR3 coding sequence is TGTGCCAGCAGTCTGTTCCTAGCGGGGGGTGGCAATGAGCAGTTCTTC.

The chain couples TRBV7-6 to TRBJ2-5; no firm D call. This CDR3 is built from 15 residues. CDR1 is SGHVS and CDR2 is FNYEAQ in the germline V gene. The V gene lost 1 base and the J gene lost 1 base, with 10 bases spanning the gap. This CDR3 reads CASSLELGSQETQYF. The CDR3 nucleotides are TGTGCCAGCAGCTTAGAGCTTGGCAGCCAAGAGACCCAGTACTTC.

The sample holds a few counts of this clonotype. The chain employs TRBV5-1 and TRBJ2-5; 13 positions agree with TRBD2. CDR3 length equals 16 residues. Losses at the gene ends were 4 bases for V and 5 bases for J; bases not matched to a gene: 8. Per germline, CDR1 SGHRS and CDR2 YFSETQ. CDR3 region: CASSGGLLAGGETQYF. CDR3 bases: TGCGCCAGCAGCGGCGGCCTACTAGCGGGAGGGGAGACCCAGTACTTC. The full variable domain, its missing parts supplied by reference TRBV5-1 and TRBJ2-5, is KAGVTQTPRYLIKTRGQQVTLSCSPISGHRSVSWYQQTPGQGLQFLFEYFSETQRNKGNFPGRFSGRQFSNSRSEMNVSTLELGDSALYLCASSGGLLAGGETQYFGPGTRLLVL.

This chain uses TRBV20-1 with TRBJ2-7; 7 positions agree with TRBD2. Germline V CDR1 and CDR2: DFQATT, SNEGSKA (reference sequence). CDR3 length: 13 amino acids. The V gene end was trimmed by 6 bases and the J gene end by 2 bases; junction bases not matched to a gene: 7. CDR3 in DNA: TGCAGTGCCGGGACTACCTACGCCTACGAGCAGTACTTC. This translates into CSAGTTYAYEQYF.

This rearrangement joins TRBV4-3 to TRBJ2-3; 7 nucleotides match TRBD2. V shed 4 bases and J 2 bases; nucleotides not matched to a gene: 9. The CDR3 spans 16 residues. Germline V gives CDR1 LGHNA, CDR2 YSLEER. For the CDR3, the DNA is TGCGCCAGCAGCCCCCAGCGGGGAGGGCTCACAGATACGCAGTATTTT. Encoded protein: CASSPQRGGLTDTQYF.

The rearrangement links TRBV12-5 to TRBJ2-1; D unclear. The J call may be in error: the DNA end matches TRBJ2-5 better. The CDR3 is 13 amino acids. The germline gives CDR1 LGHNT, CDR2 FRNRAP. For the CDR3, the DNA is TGTGCTAGTGGTTTGAGTCTGGGAGAGACCCAGTACTTC. Amino acids: CASGLSLGETQYF.

This chain joins TRBV4-2 and TRBJ2-7, with D perhaps matching TRBD1 (6 bases). The germline V gene encodes CDR1 LGHNA and CDR2 YNFKEQ. CDR3 length: 14 residues. Trimming took 1 base from V and 6 from J, leaving 13 bases between them. The CDR3 nucleotides read TGTGCCAGCAGCCAAGGGCAGGGGTTTTTCGAGCAGTACTTC. The encoded protein is CASSQGQGFFEQYF.

The CDR3 protein is CASSELGDQPQHF. DNA of the CDR3: TGTGCCAGCAGTGAGCTCGGCGATCAGCCCCAGCATTTT. The chain carries TRBV2 and TRBJ1-5; D not certain. With 3 bases removed from V and 5 bases from J, the gap between germline ends came to 8 bases. CDR1 is SNHLY, CDR2 FYNNEI, per germline. This CDR3 spans 13 amino acids.

This clonotype was recorded a few times. The chain links TRBV6-5 to TRBJ2-7; D may match TRBD1 or TRBD2 (5 bases each). V shed 2 bases and J shed 2 bases, with 13 bases lying between them. The CDR3 contains 15 residues. Germline loops: CDR1 MNHEY, CDR2 SVGAGI. Written as DNA, the CDR3 is TGTGCCAGCAGTTACGGGACCACCGTTACCTACGAGCAGTACTTC. Translated, it gives CASSYGTTVTYEQYF.

This chain joins TRBV12-5 and TRBJ2-6, with a tentative D call TRBD2 (5 bases). Germline V gene lookup returns CDR1 LGHNT and CDR2 FRNRAP. The CDR3 consists of 19 residues. Trimming took off 2 bases at V and 1 base at J, with 18 bases between the two ends. CDR3: CASGLSRPSLLSGANVLTF. The CDR3 nucleotides read TGTGCTAGTGGTTTGAGTAGGCCTAGCCTATTATCTGGGGCCAACGTCCTGACTTTC.

This clonotype appeared a few times. This chain connects TRBV12-3 or TRBV12-4 to TRBJ2-7; 11 nucleotides line up with TRBD2. V gave up 6 bases and J gave up 6 bases; unmatched junction bases: 10. The CDR3 totals 15 residues. The CDR3 nucleotides are TGTGCCAGCAGACCCATCCTAGCGGGAGGAGGCGAGCAGTACTTC. Amino acids: CASRPILAGGGEQYF.

In this sample, this clonotype turned up a few times. This chain uses TRBV15 with TRBJ2-7; TRBD2 might be the D (6 bases). V lost 1 base and J lost 3, with 13 bases in between. Germline V CDR1 and CDR2: LNHNV, YYDKDF (reference sequence). The CDR3 has 15 residues. CDR3 nucleotide sequence: TGTGCCACCAGCAGAGCTGGAGCGGGCATCTACGAGCAGTACTTC. It encodes CATSRAGAGIYEQYF.

This clonotype was detected a few times. The V gene is TRBV20-1, the J gene TRBJ2-5; weak D call: TRBD1 (6 bases). With the DNA end fitting TRBJ2-1 better, the J assignment may be wrong. Germline V gives CDR1 DFQATT, CDR2 SNEGSKA (reference sequence). CDR3 size: 12 residues. The CDR3 sequence: CSAAGVVNEQFF. As DNA, the CDR3 is TGCAGTGCGGCAGGGGTGGTCAATGAGCAGTTCTTC.

This chain uses TRBV3-1 with TRBJ2-3, with D possibly being TRBD1 (5 bases). The V and J ends lost 3 bases and 2 bases respectively, with 15 bases between them. The CDR3 loop spans 16 amino acids. From germline, CDR1 is LGHDT and CDR2 YNNKEL (reference sequence). The CDR3, as DNA: TGTGCCAGCAGCCAGGACCTAGACAGTTTCACAGATACGCAGTATTTT. It encodes CASSQDLDSFTDTQYF.

V usage is TRBV20-1 and J usage is TRBJ2-5; D is unclear. The DNA matches TRBJ2-1 better at its end, which makes the J call doubtful. This CDR3 is built from 13 residues. CDR1 is DFQATT and CDR2 is SNEGSKA in the germline V gene (reference sequence). CDR3 sequence: CSARLSNINEQFF. CDR3 DNA sequence: TGCAGTGCTAGGTTGTCCAATATCAATGAGCAGTTCTTC.

This clonotype has a handful of counts. J is TRBJ2-6 and V is TRBV29-1; D ambiguous. The germline V gene encodes CDR1 SQVTM and CDR2 ANQGSEA. The CDR3 covers 13 residues. Between the trimmed V and J ends, which lost 5 bases and 2 bases, there was a span of 7 bases. As DNA, the CDR3 is TGCAGCGTTAGAGGTCCTGGGGCCAACGTCCTGACTTTC. The encoded protein is CSVRGPGANVLTF.